The rows below give T cell receptor beta chains drawn from one sample of a study of blood T cell repertoires in COVID-19. Assay: immunoSEQ multiplex PCR; the TCRdb copy retains only in-frame clones and omits some. The sample lists under 80,000 clones; around 80% were seen once. The sequencing input was peripheral blood. These receptors all come from a human donor in a cohort sampled during active COVID-19. Both conserved end residues are part of each CDR3. Each record gives: D gene, clone size, V gene, J gene, CDR3 protein, CDR3 DNA. A D gene is named only where the DNA matches it firmly. Part of the rows lack a size; the others show once, few, many or a class for expanded clones.

d_call: TRBD2; clone_size: NA; v_call: TRBV4-2; j_call: TRBJ2-5; cdr3_aa: CASSQEMGTSGRQETQYF; cdr3_nt: TGTGCCAGCAGCCAAGAGATGGGGACTAGCGGGCGCCAAGAGACCCAGTACTTC
d_call: TRBD2; clone_size: NA; v_call: TRBV18; j_call: TRBJ2-7; cdr3_aa: CASSRLAGGSSYEQYF; cdr3_nt: TGTGCCAGCTCCCGACTAGCGGGGGGGAGCTCCTACGAGCAGTACTTC
d_call: TRBD1; clone_size: NA; v_call: TRBV12-5; j_call: TRBJ1-3; cdr3_aa: CASGLVLGTGRSGNTIYF; cdr3_nt: TGTGCTAGTGGTTTGGTACTTGGGACAGGGAGATCTGGAAACACCATATATTTT
d_call: TRBD2; clone_size: NA; v_call: TRBV27; j_call: TRBJ2-1; cdr3_aa: CASRGSGRGNEQFF; cdr3_nt: TGTGCCAGCAGAGGTAGCGGGAGGGGAAATGAGCAGTTCTTC
d_call: NA; clone_size: NA; v_call: TRBV11-3; j_call: TRBJ1-1; cdr3_aa: CASSSLDTEAFF; cdr3_nt: TGTGCCAGCAGCTCCCTCGACACTGAAGCTTTCTTT
d_call: TRBD2; clone_size: NA; v_call: TRBV27; j_call: TRBJ2-5; cdr3_aa: CASSRTSGDSRETQYF; cdr3_nt: TGTGCCAGCAGTCGGACTAGCGGGGATAGTCGAGAGACCCAGTACTTC
d_call: NA; clone_size: NA; v_call: TRBV20-1; j_call: TRBJ1-6; cdr3_aa: CSASPRGDSPLHF; cdr3_nt: TGCAGTGCTAGTCCCAGAGGAGATTCACCCCTCCACTTT
d_call: NA; clone_size: once; v_call: TRBV7-8; j_call: TRBJ2-3; cdr3_aa: CASSSQTVGYTDTQYF; cdr3_nt: TGTGCCAGCAGCTCCCAGACAGTTGGCTACACAGATACGCAGTATTTT
d_call: TRBD1; clone_size: NA; v_call: TRBV6-5; j_call: TRBJ2-7; cdr3_aa: CASSYSAGGQDEQYF; cdr3_nt: TGTGCCAGCAGTTACTCGGCAGGGGGACAGGACGAGCAGTACTTC
d_call: TRBD1; clone_size: NA; v_call: TRBV9; j_call: TRBJ1-2; cdr3_aa: CASSGGQGAWDGYTF; cdr3_nt: TGTGCCAGCAGCGGGGGACAGGGGGCTTGGGATGGCTACACCTTC
d_call: NA; clone_size: NA; v_call: TRBV11-3; j_call: TRBJ2-6; cdr3_aa: CAIKTNDPGTPNSGANVLTF; cdr3_nt: TGTGCCATCAAAACAAACGACCCCGGGACACCAAATTCTGGGGCCAACGTCCTGACTTTC
d_call: NA; clone_size: few; v_call: TRBV19; j_call: TRBJ1-1; cdr3_aa: CASRASGRGDTEAFF; cdr3_nt: TGTGCCAGTAGAGCCTCTGGGCGGGGGGACACTGAAGCTTTCTTT
d_call: NA; clone_size: few; v_call: TRBV28; j_call: TRBJ2-2; cdr3_aa: CASSFGGADTGELFF; cdr3_nt: TGTGCCAGCAGTTTTGGGGGGGCTGACACCGGGGAGCTGTTTTTT
d_call: TRBD2; clone_size: NA; v_call: TRBV15; j_call: TRBJ2-2; cdr3_aa: CATRTSGGTGELFF; cdr3_nt: TGTGCCACAAGGACTAGCGGAGGCACCGGGGAGCTGTTTTTT
d_call: NA; clone_size: NA; v_call: TRBV10-3; j_call: TRBJ2-3; cdr3_aa: CAINRELTRTDTQYF; cdr3_nt: TGTGCCATAAACAGGGAACTTACACGCACAGATACGCAGTATTTT
d_call: TRBD2; clone_size: NA; v_call: TRBV9; j_call: TRBJ2-1; cdr3_aa: CASSGPLAGPYNEQFF; cdr3_nt: TGTGCCAGCAGCGGGCCCCTAGCGGGACCTTACAATGAGCAGTTCTTC
d_call: NA; clone_size: NA; v_call: TRBV28; j_call: TRBJ1-3; cdr3_aa: CASRNAGVTGNTIYF; cdr3_nt: TGTGCCAGTAGAAACGCAGGGGTAACAGGAAACACCATATATTTT
d_call: NA; clone_size: few; v_call: TRBV9; j_call: TRBJ1-2; cdr3_aa: CASSVGAGGYTF; cdr3_nt: TGTGCCAGCAGCGTAGGAGCTGGTGGCTACACCTTC
d_call: NA; clone_size: NA; v_call: TRBV11-3; j_call: TRBJ2-3; cdr3_aa: CASSPSSYTDTQYF; cdr3_nt: TGTGCCAGCAGCCCTAGCTCTTACACAGATACGCAGTATTTT
d_call: NA; clone_size: NA; v_call: TRBV9; j_call: TRBJ2-1; cdr3_aa: CASSPRTRPAYNEQFF; cdr3_nt: TGTGCCAGCAGCCCAAGGACTCGTCCCGCCTACAATGAGCAGTTCTTC
d_call: TRBD1; clone_size: NA; v_call: TRBV12-5; j_call: TRBJ2-2; cdr3_aa: CASGLPYRGQTNTGELFF; cdr3_nt: TGTGCTAGTGGACTACCGTACAGGGGCCAAACGAACACCGGGGAGCTGTTTTTT
d_call: NA; clone_size: NA; v_call: TRBV3-1/TRBV3-2; j_call: TRBJ2-6; cdr3_aa: CASSLGSSGANVLTF; cdr3_nt: TGTGCCAGCAGCCTGGGCAGCTCTGGGGCCAACGTCCTGACTTTC
d_call: TRBD1; clone_size: NA; v_call: TRBV30; j_call: TRBJ1-5; cdr3_aa: CAYSGDRNQPQHF; cdr3_nt: TGTGCCTACTCCGGGGACAGAAATCAGCCCCAGCATTTT
d_call: TRBD2; clone_size: NA; v_call: TRBV6-1; j_call: TRBJ2-5; cdr3_aa: CASSEGGLAGAAHSQETQYF; cdr3_nt: TGTGCCAGCAGTGAAGGGGGACTAGCGGGAGCCGCCCACTCTCAAGAGACCCAGTACTTC
d_call: NA; clone_size: NA; v_call: TRBV11-2; j_call: TRBJ2-5; cdr3_aa: CASSSGETQYF; cdr3_nt: TGTGCCAGCAGCTCCGGGGAGACCCAGTACTTC
d_call: TRBD2; clone_size: few; v_call: TRBV14; j_call: TRBJ2-1; cdr3_aa: CASSHRTSASYNEQFF; cdr3_nt: TGTGCCAGCAGCCACCGGACTAGCGCTAGCTACAATGAGCAGTTCTTC
d_call: NA; clone_size: NA; v_call: TRBV4-1; j_call: TRBJ1-5; cdr3_aa: CASSRTQGGNQPQHF; cdr3_nt: TGCGCCAGCAGCCGGACGCAGGGAGGGAATCAGCCCCAGCATTTT
d_call: TRBD2; clone_size: NA; v_call: TRBV10-3; j_call: TRBJ2-1; cdr3_aa: CAITLSGAYNEQFF; cdr3_nt: TGTGCCATCACCCTAAGCGGGGCGTACAATGAGCAGTTCTTC
d_call: NA; clone_size: NA; v_call: TRBV9; j_call: TRBJ2-2; cdr3_aa: CASSTRQFNPGELFF; cdr3_nt: TGTGCCAGCAGCACCAGACAGTTTAACCCCGGGGAGCTGTTTTTT
d_call: TRBD2; clone_size: NA; v_call: TRBV18; j_call: TRBJ2-5; cdr3_aa: CASSPQSLAGEETQYF; cdr3_nt: TGTGCCAGCTCACCTCAGAGCTTAGCGGGGGAAGAGACCCAGTACTTC
d_call: NA; clone_size: NA; v_call: TRBV6-2/TRBV6-3; j_call: TRBJ1-6; cdr3_aa: CASSYSGGRAHSPLHF; cdr3_nt: TGTGCCAGCAGTTACTCCGGCGGGAGAGCCCATTCACCCCTCCACTTT
d_call: NA; clone_size: few; v_call: TRBV11-2; j_call: TRBJ2-1; cdr3_aa: CASSLDLSSYNEQFF; cdr3_nt: TGTGCCAGCAGCTTAGATCTCAGCTCCTACAATGAGCAGTTCTTC
d_call: TRBD2; clone_size: NA; v_call: TRBV7-9; j_call: TRBJ2-5; cdr3_aa: CASSLTPGKHGGETQYF; cdr3_nt: TGTGCCAGCAGCCTAACCCCCGGGAAGCACGGGGGGGAGACCCAGTACTTC
d_call: NA; clone_size: NA; v_call: TRBV7-6; j_call: TRBJ2-5; cdr3_aa: CASSLLLVPSETQYF; cdr3_nt: TGTGCCAGCAGCTTATTACTAGTTCCCTCCGAGACCCAGTACTTC
d_call: NA; clone_size: few; v_call: TRBV7-3; j_call: TRBJ2-1; cdr3_aa: CASSSSPGLRADEQFF; cdr3_nt: TGTGCCAGCAGCTCATCTCCGGGACTCCGAGCGGATGAGCAGTTCTTC
d_call: NA; clone_size: NA; v_call: TRBV27; j_call: TRBJ1-1; cdr3_aa: CASRLWQMNTEAFF; cdr3_nt: TGTGCCAGCAGGTTGTGGCAGATGAACACTGAAGCTTTCTTT
d_call: NA; clone_size: NA; v_call: TRBV7-3; j_call: TRBJ2-2; cdr3_aa: CASSSGMAGAAGELFF; cdr3_nt: TGTGCCAGCAGCTCGGGAATGGCGGGGGCGGCCGGGGAGCTGTTTTTT
d_call: NA; clone_size: NA; v_call: TRBV4-1; j_call: TRBJ2-5; cdr3_aa: CASSHPTKPGTQYF; cdr3_nt: TGCGCCAGCAGCCACCCGACCAAACCAGGGACCCAGTACTTC
d_call: NA; clone_size: NA; v_call: TRBV28; j_call: TRBJ2-1; cdr3_aa: CASSLPGQQEKFF; cdr3_nt: TGTGCCAGCAGTTTACCTGGACAGCAGGAAAAGTTCTTC
d_call: TRBD1; clone_size: NA; v_call: TRBV19; j_call: TRBJ1-4; cdr3_aa: CASSETTGEYEKLFF; cdr3_nt: TGTGCCAGTAGTGAGACGACAGGGGAGTATGAAAAACTGTTTTTT
d_call: NA; clone_size: NA; v_call: TRBV7-2; j_call: TRBJ1-2; cdr3_aa: CASSPAGGRSKGYTF; cdr3_nt: TGTGCCAGCAGCCCCGCTGGGGGCCGGAGCAAGGGCTACACCTTC
d_call: NA; clone_size: once; v_call: TRBV19; j_call: TRBJ2-4; cdr3_aa: CASSMRLAKNIQYF; cdr3_nt: TGTGCCAGTAGTATGAGGCTAGCCAAAAACATTCAGTACTTC
d_call: NA; clone_size: once; v_call: TRBV12-5; j_call: TRBJ2-3; cdr3_aa: CASRRVGGYDTDTQYF; cdr3_nt: TGTGCTAGCCGGCGCGTGGGAGGTTATGACACAGATACGCAGTATTTT
d_call: NA; clone_size: few; v_call: TRBV7-3; j_call: TRBJ2-1; cdr3_aa: CASSLRGVDNEQFF; cdr3_nt: TGTGCCAGCAGCTTAAGGGGGGTAGACAATGAGCAGTTCTTC
d_call: NA; clone_size: NA; v_call: TRBV7-8; j_call: TRBJ1-2; cdr3_aa: CASSLALDSLYGYTF; cdr3_nt: TGTGCCAGCAGCTTAGCCCTGGACAGTCTCTATGGCTACACCTTC